The 17 T cell receptor beta chains in this list originate from one sample, sequenced in a study of blood T cell repertoires in COVID-19. The assay was immunoSEQ multiplex PCR, and TCRdb's table has in-frame clones only and misses some. The sample includes 300,000 to 400,000 clones, 80% to 90% of them seen just once. The source material was PBMCs or T cells enriched from blood (not recorded which). All receptors come from a man younger than 45 who had recovered from COVID-19.

The chain couples TRBV2 to TRBJ1-1, with D unclear. CDR3 length: 14 amino acids. Germline CDR1 and CDR2: SNHLY and FYNNEI. The V gene lost 2 bases and the J gene lost 0 bases, with 7 bases spanning the gap. The CDR3 reads CASSERLMNTEAFF. CDR3 DNA: TGTGCCAGCAGTGAACGACTCATGAACACTGAAGCTTTCTTT.

V gene TRBV2 combines with J gene TRBJ2-3; the D gene is possibly TRBD1 (5 bases). This CDR3 region has 14 residues. Trimming took off 10 bases at V and 2 bases at J, with 16 bases between the two ends. Germline V lookup: CDR1 SNHLY, CDR2 FYNNEI. The CDR3 loop is CANPAQGYTDTQYF. For the CDR3, the DNA is TGTGCCAACCCCGCCCAGGGATACACAGATACGCAGTATTTT.

The chain is built from TRBV18 and TRBJ2-1; D might be TRBD2 (5 bases). Trimming removed 5 bases from V and 7 bases from J, with 15 bases in between. Germline V CDR1 and CDR2: KGHSH, LQKENI. This CDR3 has 14 amino acids. The DNA of the CDR3 is TGTGCCAGCTCAGCGGGCGGAGCGGATAATGAGCAGTTCTTC. This gives the protein CASSAGGADNEQFF.

The J gene is TRBJ1-5, the V gene TRBV6-6; tentative D call: TRBD1 (6 bases). Germline values: CDR1 MNHNY, CDR2 SVGAGI (reference sequence). The V gene lost 5 bases and the J gene lost 0 bases, with 11 bases spanning the gap. The length of the CDR3 is 15 residues. CDR3 sequence (DNA): TGTGCCAGCAGTGACTGGACAGATAGCAATCAGCCCCAGCATTTT. It is translated as CASSDWTDSNQPQHF.

This clone was seen once. The J gene is TRBJ2-7, the V gene TRBV6-5; TRBD1 agrees at 8 bases. The CDR3 consists of 15 residues. Germline V lookup: CDR1 MNHEY, CDR2 SVGAGI. V lost 5 bases, J lost 2 bases, and 8 bases stayed unmatched. The CDR3 nucleotides read TGTGCCAGCAGTCATCCTGACAGGGGTACCTACGAGCAGTACTTC. Amino acids: CASSHPDRGTYEQYF.

V gene TRBV10-2 combines with J gene TRBJ1-1; D may be TRBD1 (5 bases). This CDR3 contains 16 residues. V was clipped by 0 bases and J by 3 bases, with 14 bases between them. Germline-derived CDR1 and CDR2 are WSHSY and SAAADI. The CDR3 bases are TGCGCCAGCAGTGAGTCGTATTGGACGACAGACACTGAAGCTTTCTTT. It encodes CASSESYWTTDTEAFF.

The rearrangement links TRBV6-1 to TRBJ1-1; 8 bases align to TRBD1. V lost 2 bases, J lost 4 bases, and 9 bases stayed unmatched. The CDR3 is 16 residues long. Germline-derived CDR1 and CDR2 are MNHNS and SASEGT. The CDR3 DNA reads as TGTGCCAGCAGTGAAAGGGGCGACAGGGGTGCCACTGAAGCTTTCTTT. Its protein product is CASSERGDRGATEAFF.

The V gene is TRBV5-1, the J gene TRBJ2-5; D possibly corresponds to TRBD1 (5 bases). Trimming removed 5 bases at V and 1 base at J, with 12 bases between. The CDR3 runs 14 residues. The germline gives CDR1 SGHRS, CDR2 YFSETQ. DNA for the CDR3: TGCGCCAGCAGAGTTAGACAGACCCAAGAGACCCAGTACTTC. Its translation is CASRVRQTQETQYF.

CDR3 sequence: CASSLWASADTQYF. The CDR3 DNA reads TGCGCCAGCAGCCTCTGGGCTAGCGCAGATACGCAGTATTTT. V gene TRBV4-1 combines with J gene TRBJ2-3, with D maybe TRBD2 (6 bases). In germline, CDR1 is MGHRA, CDR2 YSYEKL. Trimming cost V 4 bases and J 4 bases, with 12 bases left between them. The length of the CDR3 is 14 residues.

The V and J genes are TRBV12-5 and TRBJ2-1; no definite D call. The CDR3 contains 12 residues. V gave up 1 base and J gave up 8 bases, with 6 bases separating them. Germline V gives CDR1 LGHNT, CDR2 FRNRAP. The chain's CDR3 is CASGLGADEQFF. The CDR3, as DNA: TGTGCTAGTGGTTTGGGAGCCGATGAGCAGTTCTTC. The full variable domain, rest sourced from reference TRBV12-5 and TRBJ2-1, is DARVTQTPRHKVTEMGQEVTMRCQPILGHNTVFWYRQTMMQGLELLAYFRNRAPLDDSGMPKDRFSAEMPDATLATLKIQPSEPRDSAVYFCASGLGADEQFFGPGTRLTVL.

This rearrangement joins TRBV5-1 to TRBJ1-1, with D perhaps matching TRBD1 (5 bases). Trimming shortened V by 4 bases and J by 5 bases, and 9 bases separated the two germline ends. The CDR3 is made up of 12 amino acids. CDR1 is SGHRS, CDR2 YFSETQ, per germline. In DNA form, the CDR3 reads TGCGCCAGCAGCCTAGGGGCGACTGAAGCTTTCTTT. Translated: CASSLGATEAFF.

The rearrangement uses TRBV13 and TRBJ2-3, with D perhaps matching TRBD2 (7 bases). CDR1 and CDR2 from the germline V gene are PRHDT and FYEKMQ (reference sequence). V gave up 2 bases and J gave up 1 base, with 22 bases separating them. The CDR3 runs to 19 residues. The CDR3 DNA reads TGTGCCAGCAGCTTATCCATTTCGAGGGGGGGGCCTCGCACAGATACGCAGTATTTT. It encodes CASSLSISRGGPRTDTQYF.

This clone has just one count. The chain has TRBV7-9 and TRBJ2-6, with D possibly being TRBD1 (5 bases). The germline CDR1 and CDR2 sequences are SEHNR and FQNEAQ (reference sequence). There are 15 residues in the CDR3. V lost 2 bases to trimming and J lost 2 bases, with 7 bases between them. The CDR3, as DNA: TGTGCCAGCAGCTTACAGGGTCCTGGGGCCAACGTCCTGACTTTC. The encoded protein is CASSLQGPGANVLTF.

The chain combines TRBV30 with TRBJ1-5, with TRBD1 matching over 8 bases. Trimming at V came to 1 base and at J to 5 bases, leaving 4 bases not matched to a gene. The CDR3 consists of 14 residues. Looked up from germline, CDR1 is GTSNPN and CDR2 is SVGIG (reference sequence). CDR3 sequence: CAWSGTGSHQPQHF. The CDR3, as DNA: TGTGCCTGGAGTGGGACAGGGTCACATCAGCCCCAGCATTTT. The full variable domain, rest sourced from reference TRBV30 and TRBJ1-5, is SQTIHQWPATLVQPVGSPLSLECTVEGTSNPNLYWYRQAAGRGLQLLFYSVGIGQISSEVPQNLSASRPQDRQFILSSKKLLLSDSGFYLCAWSGTGSHQPQHFGDGTRLSIL.

The chain joins TRBV23-1 to TRBJ1-4; D not certain. TRBV23-1 is classed as an ORF, of uncertain function. The CDR3 consists of 19 residues. Trimming cost V 0 bases and J 0 bases, with 17 bases left between them. CDR3 coding DNA: TGCGCCAGCAGTCAATCGGTCGGGCAGGCGGGAGCAACTAATGAAAAACTGTTTTTT. It specifies CASSQSVGQAGATNEKLFF.

J is TRBJ2-7 and V is TRBV28, with 11 positions matching TRBD1. The ends lost 3 bases at V and 1 base at J; junction bases unmatched: 2. The CDR3 is 15 residues long. In germline, CDR1 is MDHEN, CDR2 SYDVKM. The CDR3 loop reads CASSLGDRGSYEQYF. The CDR3, as DNA: TGTGCCAGCAGTTTGGGGGACAGGGGGTCCTACGAGCAGTACTTC. Full variable domain (outside the CDR3, taken from reference TRBV28 and TRBJ2-7): DVKVTQSSRYLVKRTGEKVFLECVQDMDHENMFWYRQDPGLGLRLIYFSYDVKMKEKGDIPEGYSVSREKKERFSLILESASTNQTSMYLCASSLGDRGSYEQYFGPGTRLTVT.

A few counts support this clone. The V call is TRBV7-9, the J call TRBJ1-2; D uncertain. Between the trimmed V and J ends, which lost 5 bases and 7 bases, there was a span of 14 bases. Germline V gene data show CDR1 as SEHNR and CDR2 as FQNEAQ (reference sequence). The CDR3 length is 13 residues. The CDR3 sequence: CASSRRLDSGYTF. The CDR3 coding sequence is TGTGCCAGCAGCCGTAGGTTGGACTCTGGCTACACCTTC. The full variable domain, its missing parts supplied by reference TRBV7-9 and TRBJ1-2, is DTGVSQNPRHKITKRGQNVTFRCDPISEHNRLYWYRQTLGQGPEFLTYFQNEAQLEKSRLLSDRFSAERPKGSFSTLEIQRTEQGDSAMYLCASSRRLDSGYTFGSGTRLTVV.